One sample yielded the 32 T cell receptor beta chains listed below, sequenced in a study of T cell repertoires in cytomegalovirus infection. TCRdb passed the reads through MiXCR, listing each CDR3 protein once. The sample holds more than 400,000 distinct CDR3 sequences, 26% seen once. Source material: PBMCs. Source of these receptors: a human donor in good health (CMV status not recorded). Some clones in this sample may be carry-over from other donors' samples.

This clonotype was observed a handful of times. The rearrangement uses TRBV12-5 and TRBJ1-1, with TRBD1 identical over 8 bases. There are 16 residues in the CDR3. V gave up 0 bases and J gave up 6 bases; unmatched junction bases: 9. Germline V lookup: CDR1 LGHNT, CDR2 FRNRAP. CDR3 bases: TGTGCTAGTGGTTTGGTATTGTCGTCAGGGGGCTCTGAAGCTTTCTTT. Encoded protein: CASGLVLSSGGSEAFF.

This CDR3 is CASIVSSYTGELFF. CDR3 DNA sequence: TGTGCCAGCATCGTGAGCAGTTACACCGGGGAGCTGTTTTTT. The chain combines TRBV28 with TRBJ2-2; D not resolved. The V gene's germline CDR1 is MDHEN and CDR2 SYDVKM. Trimming left V 7 bases short and J 3 bases short, with 12 bases between. This CDR3 is 14 amino acids long.

A few counts support this clonotype. The rearrangement joins TRBV3-1 to TRBJ2-5, with 12 bases identical to TRBD2. CDR3 length equals 15 residues. Germline lookup yields CDR1 LGHDT and CDR2 YNNKEL (reference sequence). J lost 4 bases, V lost 4 bases, and 4 bases had no gene match. In DNA form, the CDR3 reads TGTGCCAGCAGCCCAACGGGACTAGCGGGAGAGACCCAGTACTTC. Translated, it gives CASSPTGLAGETQYF.

This clonotype showed up just a few times. This rearrangement joins TRBV6-6 to TRBJ2-1, with TRBD2 identical over 8 bases. Germline V gene sequence: CDR1 MNHNY, CDR2 SVGAGI (reference sequence). J was trimmed by 7 bases and V by 2 bases; bases with no gene match: 7. CDR3 length: 15 amino acids. CDR3: CASSYPLGGGNEQFF. CDR3 in DNA: TGTGCCAGCAGTTACCCTCTCGGGGGGGGGAATGAGCAGTTCTTC.

The chain recombines TRBV7-2 with TRBJ2-1; 7 bases map to TRBD2. CDR1 SGHTA and CDR2 FQGNSA come from the germline V gene. This CDR3 is 20 amino acids long. V dropped 1 base and J dropped 4; count of bases not matched to a gene: 19. The CDR3, as DNA: TGTGCCAGCAGCTTAGGCCAACAGGCTGTGTGGGAGGGCATGTACAATGAGCAGTTCTTC. Protein: CASSLGQQAVWEGMYNEQFF. The variable domain in full, with the rest retrieved from reference TRBV7-2 and TRBJ2-1, is GAGVSQSPSNKVTEKGKDVELRCDPISGHTALYWYRQSLGQGLEFLIYFQGNSAPDKSGLPSDRFSAERTGGSVSTLTIQRTQQEDSAVYLCASSLGQQAVWEGMYNEQFFGPGTRLTVL.

At least ten counts were recorded for this clonotype. The rearrangement joins TRBV18 to TRBJ1-5; D is ambiguous. CDR1 KGHSH and CDR2 LQKENI come from the germline V gene. Deletions cut 2 bases from V and 5 bases from J, with 7 bases between. The CDR3 contains 13 residues. The CDR3 sequence: CASSPSRDQPQHF. The CDR3 DNA is TGTGCCAGCTCACCATCTCGGGATCAGCCCCAGCATTTT.

The rearrangement links TRBV29-1 to TRBJ2-1; the match to TRBD2 covers 8 bases. Germline V gives CDR1 SQVTM, CDR2 ANQGSEA. The length of the CDR3 is 17 residues. Written as DNA, the CDR3 is TGCACCACGACGGGGGCTGCGGGAGGAACGTTTAGCGGTGAGCAGTTCTTC. Protein sequence: CTTTGAAGGTFSGEQFF.

The J gene is TRBJ1-1, the V gene TRBV29-1; D perhaps matches TRBD1 (5 bases). V lost 4 bases and J 4 bases, leaving 13 bases between the germline ends. CDR1 and CDR2 from the germline V gene are SQVTM and ANQGSEA. The length of the CDR3 is 13 residues. Written as DNA, the CDR3 is TGCAGCGTTGCCCAATGGGGCCTCACTGAAGCTTTCTTT. Translating gives CSVAQWGLTEAFF.

This clonotype was recorded once. This chain connects TRBV4-2 to TRBJ2-1, with TRBD2 matching over 10 bases. Germline V gives CDR1 LGHNA, CDR2 YNFKEQ. Trimming at V came to 4 bases and at J to 2 bases, leaving 5 bases not matched to a gene. CDR3 length: 16 residues. CDR3 DNA sequence: TGTGCCAGCAGCCGAGATCTAGCGGGGGCCTACAATGAGCAGTTCTTC. It encodes CASSRDLAGAYNEQFF.

The chain joins TRBV20-1 to TRBJ2-5; TRBD2 matches 9 bases. Germline assignment: CDR1 DFQATT and CDR2 SNEGSKA (reference sequence). The CDR3 runs 15 residues. V was clipped by 2 bases and J by 5 bases; unmatched bases: 9. DNA for the CDR3: TGCAGTGCTAGACGAAGTAGCGGGAGCTGGGAGACCCAGTACTTC. Residues: CSARRSSGSWETQYF.

A few counts support this clonotype. The J gene is TRBJ1-2, the V gene TRBV30; 8 nucleotides match TRBD1. Germline V CDR1 and CDR2: GTSNPN, SVGIG (reference sequence). This CDR3 is built from 13 residues. Trimming at V came to 3 bases and at J to 7 bases, leaving 7 bases not matched to a gene. The CDR3 region is CAWSYGTGLGYTF. DNA for the CDR3: TGTGCCTGGAGCTACGGGACAGGCCTTGGCTACACCTTC.

This clonotype was observed many times. The V call is TRBV7-2, the J call TRBJ2-1; 7 bases are shared with TRBD2. J gave up 7 bases and V 1 base, and 7 bases lay outside the gene matches. This CDR3 is built from 15 residues. The germline gives CDR1 SGHTA, CDR2 FQGNSA. In DNA form, the CDR3 reads TGTGCCAGCAGCTTAGATCGGCTAGCGGTAAATGAGCAGTTCTTC. This translates into CASSLDRLAVNEQFF.

The V gene is TRBV4-1, the J gene TRBJ2-5; D uncertain. Trimming cost V 1 base and J 4 bases, with 10 bases left between them. This CDR3 has 14 residues. From germline, CDR1 is MGHRA and CDR2 YSYEKL. As DNA, the CDR3 is TGCGCCAGCAGCCAAGGCCCACTGAGAGAGACCCAGTACTTC. This encodes CASSQGPLRETQYF.

On this clonotype itself: This may be a read error, as it is one base from a much larger clone. The chain couples TRBV7-9 to TRBJ1-1; D uncertain. The ends were cut back, 4 bases at V and 1 base at J, with 10 bases in the middle. Germline lookup yields CDR1 SEHNR and CDR2 FQNEAQ (reference sequence). The CDR3 spans 14 residues. CDR3 in DNA: TGTGCCAGCAGCTCCGCGGACGGGAACACTGAAGCTTTCTTT. It encodes CASSSADGNTEAFF.

The rearrangement joins TRBV7-8 to TRBJ1-1; tentative D call: TRBD1 (5 bases). This CDR3 is built from 17 residues. Germline loops: CDR1 SGHVS, CDR2 FQNEAQ. Trimming shortened V by 3 bases and J by 0 bases, and 17 bases separated the two germline ends. The CDR3 reads CASSLSRELQMNTEAFF. The CDR3 DNA sequence: TGTGCCAGCAGCTTGAGCAGGGAGCTACAAATGAACACTGAAGCTTTCTTT.

CDR3 in DNA: TGTGCCAGCAGTCCTTCGACAGGGGCCGTTTTGCCCCAGCATTTT. Its translation: CASSPSTGAVLPQHF. This sequence joins TRBV28 and TRBJ1-5; 8 positions agree with TRBD1. V lost 5 bases to trimming and J lost 9 bases; unmatched junction nucleotides: 12. The CDR3 runs 15 residues. Germline V CDR1 and CDR2: MDHEN, SYDVKM. Variable domain in full (rest from reference TRBV28 and TRBJ1-5): DVKVTQSSRYLVKRTGEKVFLECVQDMDHENMFWYRQDPGLGLRLIYFSYDVKMKEKGDIPEGYSVSREKKERFSLILESASTNQTSMYLCASSPSTGAVLPQHFGDGTRLSIL.

This clonotype was seen just once. The chain joins TRBV7-6 to TRBJ2-1; no clear D gene. The CDR3 loop spans 14 amino acids. Germline assignment: CDR1 SGHVS and CDR2 FNYEAQ. The V end was cut by 1 base, the J end by 5 bases, with 9 bases between. This chain's CDR3 is CASSLVAQDNEQFF. DNA for the CDR3: TGTGCCAGCAGCTTAGTTGCGCAAGACAATGAGCAGTTCTTC. Looking up the rest from reference TRBV7-6 and TRBJ2-1 gives the full variable domain: GAGVSQSPRYKVTKRGQDVALRCDPISGHVSLYWYRQALGQGPEFLTYFNYEAQQDKSGLPNDRFSAERPEGSISTLTIQRTEQRDSAMYRCASSLVAQDNEQFFGPGTRLTVL.

This clonotype was counted between two and nine times. V gene TRBV7-6 combines with J gene TRBJ1-2; no clear D gene. The CDR3 length is 12 residues. Looked up from germline, CDR1 is SGHVS and CDR2 is FNYEAQ. V was cut by 1 base and J by 6 bases, with 6 bases left in between. The CDR3 loop is CASSLGVNGYTF. The CDR3 DNA follows: TGTGCCAGCAGCTTAGGTGTTAATGGCTACACCTTC.

This clonotype came up many times. The chain combines TRBV12-3 or TRBV12-4 with TRBJ2-3; D not certain. The CDR3 covers 14 residues. The V gene lost 4 bases and the J gene lost 2 bases, with 10 bases spanning the gap. CDR3 residues: CASSWAANTDTQYF. CDR3 bases: TGTGCCAGCAGTTGGGCCGCTAACACAGATACGCAGTATTTT.

This clonotype came up a few times. V is TRBV7-6 and J is TRBJ2-7, with TRBD2 identical over 7 bases. The CDR3 length is 14 residues. V dropped 5 bases and J dropped 5; count of bases not matched to a gene: 9. Germline CDR1 is SGHVS and CDR2 is FNYEAQ. The CDR3 sequence is CASSPGGFSHEQYF. The CDR3 DNA is TGTGCCAGCAGCCCGGGGGGATTTTCCCACGAGCAGTACTTC.

Notes on this clonotype: A read error is possible here, since a much larger clone lies one base away. This chain connects TRBV7-2 to TRBJ2-1; possibly TRBD2 for D (6 bases). CDR1 and CDR2 from the germline V gene are SGHTA and FQGNSA. The CDR3 is made up of 16 amino acids. CDR3 loop: CACSLGHRLEDNEQFF. The CDR3 DNA is TGTGCCTGCAGCTTAGGCCATAGACTAGAAGACAATGAGCAGTTCTTC.

This clonotype was recorded a few times. The chain employs TRBV28 and TRBJ1-1, with D perhaps matching TRBD1 (5 bases). Germline V CDR1 and CDR2: MDHEN, SYDVKM. The V end lost 5 bases, the J end lost 1 base, and 14 bases lay between the germline ends. This CDR3 spans 15 amino acids. Here the CDR3 DNA reads TGTGCCAGCAGTCCCCGGGGGGGGACGAACACTGAAGCTTTCTTT. Protein product: CASSPRGGTNTEAFF.

J is TRBJ1-1 and V is TRBV13; 7 bases fit TRBD1. After removal of 7 bases from V and 12 bases from J, the junction contained 17 bases not matched to a gene. The CDR3 covers 14 residues. Germline values: CDR1 PRHDT, CDR2 FYEKMQ (reference sequence). CDR3 protein: CASTYSRGNGEPFF. CDR3 sequence (DNA): TGTGCCAGCACCTACTCCAGGGGGAACGGTGAGCCTTTCTTT.

This clonotype has a handful of counts. V is TRBV24-1 and J is TRBJ2-1; 9 bases map to TRBD2. Looked up from germline, CDR1 is KGHDR and CDR2 is SFDVKD. V was pared by 0 bases and J by 4 bases, with 3 bases of the junction left unmatched. CDR3 size: 16 residues. The DNA of the CDR3 is TGTGCCACCAGTGATTTGGGGACTAGCAAGTACAATGAGCAGTTCTTC. This gives the protein CATSDLGTSKYNEQFF.

This clonotype was recorded many times. The J gene is TRBJ1-2, the V gene TRBV12-5; no reliable D call. V lost 0 bases, J lost 4 bases, and 15 bases lay in between. From germline, CDR1 is LGHNT and CDR2 FRNRAP. This CDR3 spans 16 amino acids. In DNA, the CDR3 is TGTGCTAGTGGTTTGGTGTCTGCGGGCAGAAGCTATGGCTACACCTTC. This codes for CASGLVSAGRSYGYTF.

This rearrangement joins TRBV30 to TRBJ2-1; D is perhaps TRBD2 (5 bases). The CDR3 totals 11 residues. Germline V gene data show CDR1 as GTSNPN and CDR2 as SVGIG (reference sequence). Trimming removed 0 bases from V and 10 bases from J, with 7 bases in between. The DNA for the CDR3 is TGTGCCTGGAGTGTACGAGGGGAGCAGTTCTTC. The encoded protein is CAWSVRGEQFF.

Written as DNA, the CDR3 is TGTGCCACCACGCGAGCAGGCACAGATACGCAGTATTTT. Its translation: CATTRAGTDTQYF. The chain combines TRBV7-2 with TRBJ2-3; D is unresolved. CDR3 length: 13 residues. Germline V gives CDR1 SGHTA, CDR2 FQGNSA. The V gene lost 10 bases and the J gene lost 1 base, with 12 bases spanning the gap.

This clonotype has a handful of counts. The chain links TRBV7-2 to TRBJ1-5; the D is unclear. Germline assignment: CDR1 SGHTA and CDR2 FQGNSA. V was pared by 5 bases and J by 5 bases, with 16 bases between. CDR3 length: 15 residues. The CDR3 here is CASSTQTGLDQPQHF. CDR3 in DNA: TGTGCCAGCAGCACCCAAACCGGGTTGGATCAGCCCCAGCATTTT. Full variable domain (missing parts from reference TRBV7-2 and TRBJ1-5): GAGVSQSPSNKVTEKGKDVELRCDPISGHTALYWYRQSLGQGLEFLIYFQGNSAPDKSGLPSDRFSAERTGGSVSTLTIQRTQQEDSAVYLCASSTQTGLDQPQHFGDGTRLSIL.

This rearrangement joins TRBV6-2 or TRBV6-3 to TRBJ1-1; D unresolved. The CDR3 has 12 residues. Germline CDR1 reads MNHEY; CDR2 reads SVGEGT. Trimming shortened V by 7 bases and J by 8 bases, and 14 bases separated the two germline ends. This CDR3 is CASNEARKEAFF. CDR3 coding DNA: TGTGCCAGCAACGAGGCCAGAAAAGAAGCTTTCTTT.

V gene TRBV6-4 combines with J gene TRBJ2-2, with 11 bases aligning to TRBD2. In germline, CDR1 is MRHNA, CDR2 SNTAGT. The ends lost 3 bases at V and 7 bases at J; junction bases unmatched: 7. The CDR3 runs 16 residues. The DNA of the CDR3 is TGTGCCAGCAGTGAAAAACTAGCGGGAGAGGTCGGGGAGCTGTTTTTT. It specifies CASSEKLAGEVGELFF.

This clonotype was seen more than once but under ten times. This chain uses TRBV14 with TRBJ1-3, with unresolved D. Trimming pared 0 bases from V and 0 bases from J, leaving 12 bases between. Germline V gene data show CDR1 as SGHDN and CDR2 as FVKESK. There are 17 residues in the CDR3. CDR3 in DNA: TGTGCCAGCAGCCAAGAGGGAACACGGCTCTCTGGAAACACCATATATTTT. It translates to CASSQEGTRLSGNTIYF.

V and J are TRBV6-5 and TRBJ1-2; D unclear. The CDR3 is 14 residues long. The V gene's germline CDR1 is MNHEY and CDR2 SVGAGI. With 2 bases removed from V and 3 bases from J, the gap between germline ends came to 10 bases. The DNA of the CDR3 is TGTGCCAGCAGTTACGGGTCCGGTCACTATGGCTACACCTTC. Its translation is CASSYGSGHYGYTF.